This TCR beta chain came from a study of cytomegalovirus exposure and HLA in healthy donors. Primers for the PCR totalled 60 Vbeta and 13 Jbeta. Clones were read by immunoSEQ multiplex PCR, and TCRdb kept only the in-frame ones, dropping some. The repertoire holds around 110,000 clones, with around 86% as singletons. Study-wide points: A later analysis by the authors found several of the most significant clusters apparently linked to common viral pathogens. As a later analysis showed, a missense DCLRE1C variant was linked to trimming of TCR beta V- and J-genes.

This clone has a handful of counts. Its antigen is not identified. A read error may produce the germline difference seen at one junction end. Germline lookup yields CDR1 PRHDT and CDR2 FYEKMQ (reference sequence). The CDR3 is made up of 15 amino acids. The TCR was taken from a man aged 25 to 40 in good health and CMV-seronegative. The V and J genes are TRBV13 and TRBJ2-1, with TRBD2 matching over 9 bases. The sequencing sample was made of PBMCs. The CDR3 protein is CASSLGAGGHNEQFF. CDR3 nucleotides: TGTGCCAGCAGCCTAGGGGCGGGGGGGCACAATGAGCAGTTCTTC.